The clone carrying this T cell receptor (beta chain) was seen once. The data belong to a study of cytomegalovirus exposure and HLA in healthy donors. Overall study context: A subsequent analysis reported that the 120 validation repertoires were produced on the same platform that had also been used for the 600 to 800 first-cohort repertoires.

Profiled with immunoSEQ multiplex PCR; TCRdb holds only in-frame clones, not every one. The sample consists of fewer than 200,000 clones, around nine tenths of them appearing once. In germline, CDR1 is SGDLS, CDR2 YYNGEE. Trimming shortened V by 4 bases and J by 0 bases, and 8 bases separated the two germline ends. CDR3 size: 14 residues. The source is a young man in good health and CMV-seropositive. V and J are TRBV9 and TRBJ1-5; D uncertain. Sample: PBMCs. CDR3 protein: CASSSGDSNQPQHF. CDR3 nucleotides: TGTGCCAGCAGCAGCGGTGATAGCAATCAGCCCCAGCATTTT.